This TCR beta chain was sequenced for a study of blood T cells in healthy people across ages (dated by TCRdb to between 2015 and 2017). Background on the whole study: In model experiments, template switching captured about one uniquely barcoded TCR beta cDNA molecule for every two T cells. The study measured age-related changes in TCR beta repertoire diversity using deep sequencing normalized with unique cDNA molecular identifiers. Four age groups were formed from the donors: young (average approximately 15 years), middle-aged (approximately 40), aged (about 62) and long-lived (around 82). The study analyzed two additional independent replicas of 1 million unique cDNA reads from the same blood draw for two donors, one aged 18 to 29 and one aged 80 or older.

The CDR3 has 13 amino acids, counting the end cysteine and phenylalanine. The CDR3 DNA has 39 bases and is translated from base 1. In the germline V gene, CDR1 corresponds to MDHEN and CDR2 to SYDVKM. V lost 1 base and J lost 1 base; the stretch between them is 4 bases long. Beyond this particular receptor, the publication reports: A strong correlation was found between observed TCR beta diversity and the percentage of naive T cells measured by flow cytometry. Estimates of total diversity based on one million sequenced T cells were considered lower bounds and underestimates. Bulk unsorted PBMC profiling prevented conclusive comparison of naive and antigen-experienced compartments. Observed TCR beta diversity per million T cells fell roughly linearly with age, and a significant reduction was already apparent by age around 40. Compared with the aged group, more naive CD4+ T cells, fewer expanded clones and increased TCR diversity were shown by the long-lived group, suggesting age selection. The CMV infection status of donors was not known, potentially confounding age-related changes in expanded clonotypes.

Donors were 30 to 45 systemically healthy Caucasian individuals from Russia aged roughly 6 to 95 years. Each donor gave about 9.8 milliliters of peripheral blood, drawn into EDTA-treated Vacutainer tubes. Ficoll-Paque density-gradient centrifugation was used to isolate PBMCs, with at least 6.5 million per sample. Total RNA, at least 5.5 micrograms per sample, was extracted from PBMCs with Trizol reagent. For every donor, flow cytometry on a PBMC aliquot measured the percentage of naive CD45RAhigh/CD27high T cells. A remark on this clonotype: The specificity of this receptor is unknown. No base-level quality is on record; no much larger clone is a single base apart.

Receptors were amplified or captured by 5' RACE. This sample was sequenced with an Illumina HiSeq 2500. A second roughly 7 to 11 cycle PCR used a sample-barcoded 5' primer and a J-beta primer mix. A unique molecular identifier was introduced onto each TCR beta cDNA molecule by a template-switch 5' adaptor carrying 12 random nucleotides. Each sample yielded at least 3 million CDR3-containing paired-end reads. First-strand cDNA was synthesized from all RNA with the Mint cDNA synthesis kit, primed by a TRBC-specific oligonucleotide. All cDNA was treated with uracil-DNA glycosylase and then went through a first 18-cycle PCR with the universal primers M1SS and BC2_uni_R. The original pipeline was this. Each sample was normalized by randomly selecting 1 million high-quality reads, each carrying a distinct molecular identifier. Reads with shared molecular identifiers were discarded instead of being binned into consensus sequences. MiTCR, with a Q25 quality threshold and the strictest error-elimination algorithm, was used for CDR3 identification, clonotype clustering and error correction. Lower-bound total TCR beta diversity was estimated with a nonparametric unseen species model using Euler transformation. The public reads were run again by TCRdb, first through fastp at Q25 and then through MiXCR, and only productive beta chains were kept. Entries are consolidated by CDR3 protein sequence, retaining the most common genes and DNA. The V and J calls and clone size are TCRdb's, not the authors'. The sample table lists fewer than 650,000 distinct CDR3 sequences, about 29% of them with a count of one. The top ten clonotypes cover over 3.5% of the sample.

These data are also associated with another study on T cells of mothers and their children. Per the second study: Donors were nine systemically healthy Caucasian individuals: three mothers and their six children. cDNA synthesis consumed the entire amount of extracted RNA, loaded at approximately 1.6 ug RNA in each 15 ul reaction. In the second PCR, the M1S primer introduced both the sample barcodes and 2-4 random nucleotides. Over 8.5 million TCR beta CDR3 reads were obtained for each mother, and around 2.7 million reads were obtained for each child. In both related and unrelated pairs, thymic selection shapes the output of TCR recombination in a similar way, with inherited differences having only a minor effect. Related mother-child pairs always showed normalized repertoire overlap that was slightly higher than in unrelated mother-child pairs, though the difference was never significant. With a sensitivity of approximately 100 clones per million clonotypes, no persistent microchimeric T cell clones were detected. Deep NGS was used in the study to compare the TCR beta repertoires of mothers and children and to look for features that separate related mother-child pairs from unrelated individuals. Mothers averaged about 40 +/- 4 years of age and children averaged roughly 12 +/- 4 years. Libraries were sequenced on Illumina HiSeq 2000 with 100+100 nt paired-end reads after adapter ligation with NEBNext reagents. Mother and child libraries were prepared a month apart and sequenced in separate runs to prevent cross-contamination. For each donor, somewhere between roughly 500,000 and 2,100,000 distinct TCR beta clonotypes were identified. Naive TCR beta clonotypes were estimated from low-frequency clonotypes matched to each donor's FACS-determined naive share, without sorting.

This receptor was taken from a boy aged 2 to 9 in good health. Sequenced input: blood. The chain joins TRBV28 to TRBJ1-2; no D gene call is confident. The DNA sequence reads TGTGCCAGCAGTTTATCATATAACTATGGCTACACCTTC. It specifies CASSLSYNYGYTF.